The present entry profiles one TCR beta chain with its context. The record originates from a study of shared clonotypes between healthy human individuals. Assay: immunoSEQ multiplex PCR; the TCRdb copy retains only in-frame clones and omits some. The sample yields some 690,000 clones, about nine tenths seen once. V lost 0 bases and J lost 0, with 10 bases in between. This CDR3 contains 16 residues. Germline-derived CDR1 and CDR2 are SGDLS and YYNGEE. Sequences were obtained from memory CD8+ T cells from PBMCs. Subset denoted: CD45RO+ cells pooled with CCR7-negative TemRA cells. This chain connects TRBV9 to TRBJ2-1; the D is unclear. The receptor comes from a man younger than 30 in good health. Some clones in this sample may be carry-over from other donors' samples. The CDR3 DNA reads TGTGCCAGCAGCGTAGAAGGGTGGAGCTCCTACAATGAGCAGTTCTTC. Amino acid sequence: CASSVEGWSSYNEQFF.